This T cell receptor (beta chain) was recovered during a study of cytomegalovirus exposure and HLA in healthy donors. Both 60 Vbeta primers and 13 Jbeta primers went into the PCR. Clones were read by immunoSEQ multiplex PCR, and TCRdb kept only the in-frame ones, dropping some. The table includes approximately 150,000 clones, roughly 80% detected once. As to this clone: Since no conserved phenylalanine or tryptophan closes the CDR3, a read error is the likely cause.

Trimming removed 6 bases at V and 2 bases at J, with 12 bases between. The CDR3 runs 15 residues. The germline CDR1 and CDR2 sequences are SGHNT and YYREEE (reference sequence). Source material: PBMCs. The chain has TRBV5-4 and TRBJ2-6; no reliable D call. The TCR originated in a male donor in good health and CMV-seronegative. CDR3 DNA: TGTGCCAGCACCCGGTTGGGTACTGGGGCCAACGTCCTGACTTCC. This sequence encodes CASTRLGTGANVLTS.